This T cell receptor beta chain was identified during a study of CD8+CD57+ T cells in acquired aplastic anemia. Study summary: Sorted CD4+ and CD8+ cells gave an average of about 3 ug of DNA.

Whole-study findings and limits: Statistical testing detected no significant gap in CD8+ Simpson's diversity between patients and controls. Between patients and controls, about 31 CD8+ CDR3 sequences were found in common.

Patients sequenced had flow cytometry evidence of CD8+CD57+ cell expansion. No therapy was given to patients before blood sampling. Turning to this clonotype: The antigen is not known.

Investigators profiled TCR beta VDJ and CDR3 from genomic DNA template. TCRdb re-called the reads through MiXCR, storing one row per CDR3 protein. Of 75,000 to 80,000 distinct CDR3 sequences listed, roughly three quarters are singletons. CDR3 size: 15 residues. Losses at the gene ends were 0 bases for V and 4 bases for J; bases not matched to a gene: 6. Germline CDR1 and CDR2: DFQATT and SNEGSKA (reference sequence). This clonotype was sampled from a human donor with aplastic anemia. The sequencing sample was made of sorted CD4+, CD8+, or CD8+CD57+ T cells (not recorded which) from PBMCs. The chain carries TRBV20-1 and TRBJ2-1, with 7 bases identical to TRBD1. The CDR3 protein is CSARDTTGLYNEQFF. The CDR3 DNA reads as TGCAGTGCTAGAGATACGACAGGGCTTTACAATGAGCAGTTCTTC.